This T cell receptor (beta chain) was captured in a study of CD8 T cells in ankylosing spondylitis. With molecular barcodes, quantitative 5'-RACE was used to make the TCR beta libraries. Using its own MiXCR run on the 5' RACE reads, TCRdb lists one record per CDR3 protein. In the table there are about 540,000 distinct CDR3 sequences, 12% of which are singletons. This clonotype was seen more than once but under ten times. What it binds is not known. General observations from the study: Past research had described some motif variants in reactive arthritis synovial fluid and blood. Among TCR beta sequences, a motif of fewer than 10 highly homologous variants appeared characteristic of ankylosing spondylitis blood. Relatively rare in peripheral blood, disease-linked clones were also CD8+. The authors reported significant enrichment of disease-linked clones in matched ankylosing spondylitis synovial fluid.

There are 14 residues in the CDR3. After removal of 5 bases from V and 8 bases from J, the junction contained 4 bases not matched to a gene. Sequenced material: blood, either unsorted or a sorted T cell fraction (not recorded which). This TCR derives from a male donor with ankylosing spondylitis. The genes are TRBV12-3 or TRBV12-4 and TRBJ2-1; 12 positions agree with TRBD2. CDR3 in amino acids: CASSGLAGKDEQFF. The CDR3 DNA reads TGTGCCAGCAGTGGACTAGCGGGAAAGGATGAGCAGTTCTTC.